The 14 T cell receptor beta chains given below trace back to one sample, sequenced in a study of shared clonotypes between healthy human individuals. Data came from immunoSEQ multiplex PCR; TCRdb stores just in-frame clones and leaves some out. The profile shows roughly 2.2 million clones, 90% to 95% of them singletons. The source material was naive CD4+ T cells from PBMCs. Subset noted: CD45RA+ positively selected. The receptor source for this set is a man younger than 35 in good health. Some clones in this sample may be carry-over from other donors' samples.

The CDR3 is CSVGGRSIGYEQYF. The DNA for the CDR3 is TGCAGCGTTGGAGGGAGGAGCATAGGTTACGAGCAGTACTTC. This chain joins TRBV29-1 and TRBJ2-7, with D perhaps matching TRBD2 (6 bases). CDR1 SQVTM and CDR2 ANQGSEA come from the germline V gene. V dropped 4 bases and J dropped 4 bases, with 17 bases sitting between them. The CDR3 totals 14 residues.

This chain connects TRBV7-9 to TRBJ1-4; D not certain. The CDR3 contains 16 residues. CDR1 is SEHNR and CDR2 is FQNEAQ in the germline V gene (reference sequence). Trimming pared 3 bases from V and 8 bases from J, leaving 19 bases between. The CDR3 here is CASSFLFGRVSEKLFF. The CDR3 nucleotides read TGTGCCAGCAGCTTTTTGTTTGGGAGGGTCAGCGAAAAACTGTTTTTT.

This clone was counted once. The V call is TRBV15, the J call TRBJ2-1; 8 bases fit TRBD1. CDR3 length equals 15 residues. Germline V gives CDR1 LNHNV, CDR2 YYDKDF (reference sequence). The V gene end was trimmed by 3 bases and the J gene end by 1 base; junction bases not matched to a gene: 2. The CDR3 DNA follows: TGTGCCACCAGCAGCCGGGACAGGTCCTACAATGAGCAGTTCTTC. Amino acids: CATSSRDRSYNEQFF.

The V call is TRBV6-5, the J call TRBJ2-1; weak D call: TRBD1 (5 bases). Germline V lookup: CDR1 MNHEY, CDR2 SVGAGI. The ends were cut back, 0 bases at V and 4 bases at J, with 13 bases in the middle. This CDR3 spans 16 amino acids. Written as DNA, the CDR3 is TGTGCCAGCAGTTACTCGACCGGACACGTATACAATGAGCAGTTCTTC. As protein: CASSYSTGHVYNEQFF.

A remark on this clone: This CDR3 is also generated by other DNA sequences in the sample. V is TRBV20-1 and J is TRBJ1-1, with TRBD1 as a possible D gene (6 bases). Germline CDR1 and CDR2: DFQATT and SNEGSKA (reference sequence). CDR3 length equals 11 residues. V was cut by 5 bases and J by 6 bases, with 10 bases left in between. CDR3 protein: CSASGASEAFF. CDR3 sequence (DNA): TGCAGTGCTTCGGGGGCCTCTGAAGCTTTCTTT.

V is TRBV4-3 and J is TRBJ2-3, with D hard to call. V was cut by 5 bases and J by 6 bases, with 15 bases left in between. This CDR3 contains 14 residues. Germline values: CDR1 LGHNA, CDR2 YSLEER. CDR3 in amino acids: CASSMRLVSDTQYF. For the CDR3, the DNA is TGCGCCAGCAGCATGCGACTCGTTTCGGATACGCAGTATTTT.

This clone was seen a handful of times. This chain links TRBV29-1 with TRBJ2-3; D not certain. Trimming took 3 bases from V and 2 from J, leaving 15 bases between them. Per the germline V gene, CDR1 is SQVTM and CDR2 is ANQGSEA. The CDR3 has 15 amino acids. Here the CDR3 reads CSVEHYISPTDTQYF. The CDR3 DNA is TGCAGCGTTGAGCATTACATTTCACCCACAGATACGCAGTATTTT.

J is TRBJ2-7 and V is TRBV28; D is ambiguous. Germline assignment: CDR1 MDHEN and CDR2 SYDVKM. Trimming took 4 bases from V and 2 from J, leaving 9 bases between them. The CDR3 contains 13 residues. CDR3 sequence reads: CASSYTVAYEQYF. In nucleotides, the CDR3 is TGTGCCAGCAGTTATACGGTAGCCTACGAGCAGTACTTC.

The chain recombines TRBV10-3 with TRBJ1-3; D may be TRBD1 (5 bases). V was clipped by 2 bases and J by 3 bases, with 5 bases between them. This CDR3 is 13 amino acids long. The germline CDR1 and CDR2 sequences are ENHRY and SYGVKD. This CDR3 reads CAISETGGNTIYF. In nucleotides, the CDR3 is TGTGCCATCAGTGAGACAGGTGGAAACACCATATATTTT.

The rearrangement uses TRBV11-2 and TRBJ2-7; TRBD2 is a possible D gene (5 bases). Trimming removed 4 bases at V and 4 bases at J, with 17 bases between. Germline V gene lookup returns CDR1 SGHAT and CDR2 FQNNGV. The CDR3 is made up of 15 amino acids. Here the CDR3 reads CASSWSVGESYEQYF. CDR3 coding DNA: TGTGCCAGCAGCTGGTCGGTTGGGGAGTCATACGAGCAGTACTTC.

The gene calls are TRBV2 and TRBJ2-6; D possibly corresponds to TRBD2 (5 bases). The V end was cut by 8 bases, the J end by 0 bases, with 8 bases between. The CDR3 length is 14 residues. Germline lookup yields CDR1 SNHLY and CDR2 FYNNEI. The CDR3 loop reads CASPRGSGANVLTF. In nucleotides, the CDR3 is TGTGCCAGCCCTCGGGGCTCTGGGGCCAACGTCCTGACTTTC.

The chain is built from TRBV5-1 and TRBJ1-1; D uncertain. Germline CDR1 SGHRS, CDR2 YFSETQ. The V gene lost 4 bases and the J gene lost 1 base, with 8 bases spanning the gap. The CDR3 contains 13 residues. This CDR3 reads CASSVQTNTEAFF. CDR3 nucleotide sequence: TGCGCCAGCAGCGTACAGACGAACACTGAAGCTTTCTTT.

The CDR3 sequence: CASSSPGAESKTDTQYF. The CDR3, as DNA: TGTGCCAGCAGCTCCCCCGGGGCTGAATCAAAAACAGATACGCAGTATTTT. The rearrangement uses TRBV7-9 and TRBJ2-3; either TRBD1 or TRBD2 may supply D (5 bases each). The germline V and J ends were trimmed by 4 bases and 3 bases, with 20 bases remaining between them. This CDR3 is 17 amino acids long. Germline CDR1 reads SEHNR; CDR2 reads FQNEAQ (reference sequence).

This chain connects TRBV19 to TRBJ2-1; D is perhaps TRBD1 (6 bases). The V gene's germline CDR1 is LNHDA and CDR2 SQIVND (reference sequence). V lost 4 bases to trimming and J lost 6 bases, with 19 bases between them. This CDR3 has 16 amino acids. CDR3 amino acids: CASSKGWQGLGNEQFF. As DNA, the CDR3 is TGTGCCAGTAGTAAGGGGTGGCAGGGGTTAGGCAATGAGCAGTTCTTC.